This T cell receptor (beta chain) was captured in a study of blood T cell repertoires in COVID-19. Study-wide background: The origin of the acute and convalescent COVID-19 samples was the United States, Italy and Spain. Sample material is recorded as cDNA or gDNA derived from T cells, B-cell-depleted T cells, or PBMCs.

Original processing methods: Amplification with reference gene primers provided the estimates of nucleated cell counts. TCRdb keeps only in-frame clones here, not all; method: immunoSEQ multiplex PCR. V and J calls plus clone size are reproduced from that table; the DNA served to infer D and trimming. Of tens of thousands of clones listed, over 60% are singletons. The germline gives CDR1 MGHDK, CDR2 SYGVNS. The CDR3 totals 14 residues. V was trimmed by 4 bases and J by 8 bases, leaving 12 bases between them. This receptor was taken from a man between 65 and 85 years old with COVID-19, enrolled during active disease. This chain uses TRBV25-1 with TRBJ1-6; D is perhaps TRBD1 (6 bases). What was sequenced was peripheral blood. The DNA of the CDR3 is TGTGCCAGCAGTGTACAGGGATTTTATTCACCCCTCCACTTT. It codes for CASSVQGFYSPLHF.